These 6 T cell receptor beta chains were all obtained from the same sample, sequenced in a study of blood T cell repertoires in COVID-19. Only in-frame clones appear in the TCRdb table, and some are missing; sequencing was by immunoSEQ multiplex PCR. The sample consists of some 140,000 clones, approximately 85% of them appearing once. Sequencing input: peripheral blood. The receptors were gathered from a human donor in a cohort sampled during active COVID-19.

This chain joins TRBV6-5 and TRBJ1-1, with a possible D match to TRBD1 (5 bases). Germline lookup yields CDR1 MNHEY and CDR2 SVGAGI. Trimming took off 6 bases at V and 6 bases at J, with 17 bases between the two ends. The CDR3 loop spans 14 amino acids. For the CDR3, the DNA is TGTGCCAGCAGCCTAGGGGTCCGGATCGCTGAAGCTTTCTTT. It encodes CASSLGVRIAEAFF.

The gene calls are TRBV9 and TRBJ1-1; D is possibly TRBD1 (5 bases). From germline, CDR1 is SGDLS and CDR2 YYNGEE. V was clipped by 0 bases and J by 3 bases, with 12 bases between them. The CDR3 totals 15 residues. DNA of the CDR3: TGTGCCAGCAGCGTAGTACCCGGGGGTGACACTGAAGCTTTCTTT. Its translation is CASSVVPGGDTEAFF.

The gene calls are TRBV30 and TRBJ1-2; D unresolved. Germline V gives CDR1 GTSNPN, CDR2 SVGIG (reference sequence). The CDR3 spans 13 residues. Deletions cut 8 bases from V and 0 bases from J, with 13 bases between. The CDR3 sequence: CAQLLEPNYGYTF. The DNA of the CDR3 is TGTGCCCAATTGTTGGAGCCTAACTATGGCTACACCTTC. The whole variable domain, remainder taken from reference TRBV30 and TRBJ1-2, is SQTIHQWPATLVQPVGSPLSLECTVEGTSNPNLYWYRQAAGRGLQLLFYSVGIGQISSEVPQNLSASRPQDRQFILSSKKLLLSDSGFYLCAQLLEPNYGYTFGSGTRLTVV.

The CDR3: CASSNRVPYF. CDR3 DNA: TGTGCCAGCAGCAACAGGGTTCCGTACTTC. The rearrangement joins TRBV21-1 to TRBJ2-7; the table's D call TRBD1 went unverified against the DNA. TRBV21-1 is described as a pseudogene. The CDR3 is 10 residues long.

This rearrangement joins TRBV7-2 to TRBJ1-2; the D gene is possibly TRBD1 (5 bases). Germline V gives CDR1 SGHTA, CDR2 FQGNSA. The CDR3 length is 14 residues. Trimming cost V 5 bases and J 7 bases, with 17 bases left between them. DNA for the CDR3: TGTGCCAGCAGCCCTGTCCGGGGGTCGGGTGGCTACACCTTC. Residues: CASSPVRGSGGYTF.

Written as DNA, the CDR3 is TGTGCCAGCAGCGTAGCCTTGTTCGGTGAGCAGTTCTTC. Protein sequence: CASSVALFGEQFF. The rearrangement uses TRBV9 and TRBJ2-1; D is uncertain. Per germline, CDR1 SGDLS and CDR2 YYNGEE. This CDR3 contains 13 residues. V was clipped by 0 bases and J by 9 bases, with 10 bases between them. The entire variable domain, with the rest obtained from reference TRBV9 and TRBJ2-1, is as follows: DSGVTQTPKHLITATGQRVTLRCSPRSGDLSVYWYQQSLDQGLQFLIQYYNGEERAKGNILERFSAQQFPDLHSELNLSSLELGDSALYFCASSVALFGEQFFGPGTRLTVL.